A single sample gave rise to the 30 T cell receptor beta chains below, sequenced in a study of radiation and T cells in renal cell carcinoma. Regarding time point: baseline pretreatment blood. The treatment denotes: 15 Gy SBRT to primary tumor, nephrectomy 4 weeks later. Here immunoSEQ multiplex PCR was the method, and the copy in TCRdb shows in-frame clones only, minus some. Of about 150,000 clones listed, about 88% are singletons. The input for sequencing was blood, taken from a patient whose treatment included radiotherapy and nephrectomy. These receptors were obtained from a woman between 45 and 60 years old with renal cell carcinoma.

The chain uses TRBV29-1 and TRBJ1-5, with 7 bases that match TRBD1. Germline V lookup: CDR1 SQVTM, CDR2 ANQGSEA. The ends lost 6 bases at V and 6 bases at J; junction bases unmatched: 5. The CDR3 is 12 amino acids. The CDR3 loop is CSVGQAGQPQHF. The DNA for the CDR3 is TGCAGCGTCGGACAGGCGGGTCAGCCCCAGCATTTT.

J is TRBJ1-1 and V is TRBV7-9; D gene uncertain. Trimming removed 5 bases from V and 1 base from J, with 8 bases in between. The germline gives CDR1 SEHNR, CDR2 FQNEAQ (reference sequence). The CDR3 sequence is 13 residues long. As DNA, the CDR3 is TGTGCCAGCAGCACTACAAGGAACACTGAAGCTTTCTTT. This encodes CASSTTRNTEAFF.

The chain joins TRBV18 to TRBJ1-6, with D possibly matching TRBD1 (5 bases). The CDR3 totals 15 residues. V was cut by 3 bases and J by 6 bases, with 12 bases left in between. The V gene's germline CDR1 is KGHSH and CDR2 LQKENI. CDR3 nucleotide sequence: TGTGCCAGCTCACCGTCGCGGGGCTCTAATTCACCCCTCCACTTT. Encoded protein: CASSPSRGSNSPLHF.

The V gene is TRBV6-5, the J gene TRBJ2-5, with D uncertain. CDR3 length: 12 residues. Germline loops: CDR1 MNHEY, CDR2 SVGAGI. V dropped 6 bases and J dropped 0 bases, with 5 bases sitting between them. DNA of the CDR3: TGTGCCAGCAGGTTGTACCAAGAGACCCAGTACTTC. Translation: CASRLYQETQYF.

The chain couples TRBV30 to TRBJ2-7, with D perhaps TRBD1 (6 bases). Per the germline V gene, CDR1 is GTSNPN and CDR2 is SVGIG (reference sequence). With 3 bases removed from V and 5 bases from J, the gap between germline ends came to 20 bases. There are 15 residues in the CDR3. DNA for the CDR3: TGTGCCTGGAGCCGATCTTTCGGGCAGGGGCACGAGCAGTACTTC. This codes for CAWSRSFGQGHEQYF.

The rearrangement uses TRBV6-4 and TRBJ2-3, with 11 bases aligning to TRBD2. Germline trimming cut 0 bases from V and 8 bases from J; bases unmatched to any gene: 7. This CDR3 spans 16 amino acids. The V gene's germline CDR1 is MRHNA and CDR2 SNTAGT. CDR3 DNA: TGTGCCAGCAGTGACTCGGCCCGCGGGACTAGCGGTACGCAGTATTTT. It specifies CASSDSARGTSGTQYF.

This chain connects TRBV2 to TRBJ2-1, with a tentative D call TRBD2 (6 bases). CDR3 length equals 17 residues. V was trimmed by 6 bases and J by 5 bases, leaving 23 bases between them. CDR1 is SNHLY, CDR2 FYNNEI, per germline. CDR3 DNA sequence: TGTGCCAGCAGCCGCAACATCCTGGTGCGGGATAACAATGAGCAGTTCTTC. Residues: CASSRNILVRDNNEQFF.

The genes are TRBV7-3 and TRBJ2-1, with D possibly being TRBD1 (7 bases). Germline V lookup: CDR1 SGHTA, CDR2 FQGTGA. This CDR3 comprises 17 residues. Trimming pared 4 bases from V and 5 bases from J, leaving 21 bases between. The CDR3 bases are TGTGCCAGCAGCTCGATACCCGGGGGACAGCCACACAATGAGCAGTTCTTC. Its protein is CASSSIPGGQPHNEQFF.

The CDR3 spells CASSGGTGIFGELFF. CDR3 bases: TGTGCCAGTAGCGGCGGGACAGGGATTTTCGGGGAGCTGTTTTTT. V gene TRBV19 combines with J gene TRBJ2-2; 9 bases are a match to TRBD1. The V gene end was trimmed by 6 bases and the J gene end by 7 bases; junction bases not matched to a gene: 9. Germline V gives CDR1 LNHDA, CDR2 SQIVND (reference sequence). The CDR3 consists of 15 residues. The whole variable domain, remainder taken from reference TRBV19 and TRBJ2-2, is DGGITQSPKYLFRKEGQNVTLSCEQNLNHDAMYWYRQDPGQGLRLIYYSQIVNDFQKGDIAEGYSVSREKKESFPLTVTSAQKNPTAFYLCASSGGTGIFGELFFGEGSRLTVL.

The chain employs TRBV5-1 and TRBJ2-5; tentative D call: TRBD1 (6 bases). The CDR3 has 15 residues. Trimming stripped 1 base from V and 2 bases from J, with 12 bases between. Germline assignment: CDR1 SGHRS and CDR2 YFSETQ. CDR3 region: CASSLPDRPQETQYF. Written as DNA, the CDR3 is TGCGCCAGCAGCTTGCCCGACAGGCCGCAAGAGACCCAGTACTTC.

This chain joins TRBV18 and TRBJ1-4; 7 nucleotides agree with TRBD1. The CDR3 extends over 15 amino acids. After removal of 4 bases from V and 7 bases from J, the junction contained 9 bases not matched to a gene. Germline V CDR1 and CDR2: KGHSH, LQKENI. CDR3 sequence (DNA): TGTGCCAGCTCACGGGGGACAGAGAGCATTGAAAAACTGTTTTTT. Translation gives CASSRGTESIEKLFF.

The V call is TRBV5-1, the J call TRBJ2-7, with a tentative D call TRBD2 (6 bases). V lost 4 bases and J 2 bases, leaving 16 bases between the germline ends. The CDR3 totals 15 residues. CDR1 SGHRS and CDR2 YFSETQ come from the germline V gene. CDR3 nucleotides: TGCGCCAGCAGCCCCGCCGGGACTGCAGCCTACGAGCAGTACTTC. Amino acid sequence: CASSPAGTAAYEQYF.

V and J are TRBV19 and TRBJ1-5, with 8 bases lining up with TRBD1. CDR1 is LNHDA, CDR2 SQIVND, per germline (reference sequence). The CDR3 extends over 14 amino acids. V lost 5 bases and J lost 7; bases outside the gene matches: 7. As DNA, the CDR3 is TGTGCCAGTAGTTTACAGGGGGGAGGGCAGCCCCAGCATTTT. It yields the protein CASSLQGGGQPQHF.

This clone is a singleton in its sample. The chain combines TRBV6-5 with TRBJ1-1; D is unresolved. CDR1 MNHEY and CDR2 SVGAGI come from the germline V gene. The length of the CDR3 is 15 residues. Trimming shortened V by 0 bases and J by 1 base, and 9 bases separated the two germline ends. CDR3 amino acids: CASSYSRRRNTEAFF. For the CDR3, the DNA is TGTGCCAGCAGTTACTCCCGACGGAGGAACACTGAAGCTTTCTTT.

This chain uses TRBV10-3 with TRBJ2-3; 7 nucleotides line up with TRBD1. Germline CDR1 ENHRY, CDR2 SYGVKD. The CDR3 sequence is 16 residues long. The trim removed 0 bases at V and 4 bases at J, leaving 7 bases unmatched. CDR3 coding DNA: TGTGCCATCAGTGAGTCGAAGACAGGGCACCCAGATACGCAGTATTTT. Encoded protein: CAISESKTGHPDTQYF.

CDR3 sequence reads: CASGLYGTEAFF. The CDR3 nucleotides read TGTGCTAGTGGTTTGTATGGCACTGAAGCTTTCTTT. V is TRBV12-5 and J is TRBJ1-1; no reliable D call. CDR1 and CDR2 from the germline V gene are LGHNT and FRNRAP. The V and J ends lost 2 bases and 4 bases respectively, with 5 bases between them. The CDR3 is made up of 12 amino acids.

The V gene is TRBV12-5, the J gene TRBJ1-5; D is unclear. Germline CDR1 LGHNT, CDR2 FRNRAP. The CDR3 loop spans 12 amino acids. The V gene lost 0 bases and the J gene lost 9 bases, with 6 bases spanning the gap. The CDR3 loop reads CASGLVPTPQHF. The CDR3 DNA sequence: TGTGCTAGTGGTTTGGTACCGACGCCCCAGCATTTT. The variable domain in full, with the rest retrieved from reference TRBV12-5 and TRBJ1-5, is DARVTQTPRHKVTEMGQEVTMRCQPILGHNTVFWYRQTMMQGLELLAYFRNRAPLDDSGMPKDRFSAEMPDATLATLKIQPSEPRDSAVYFCASGLVPTPQHFGDGTRLSIL.

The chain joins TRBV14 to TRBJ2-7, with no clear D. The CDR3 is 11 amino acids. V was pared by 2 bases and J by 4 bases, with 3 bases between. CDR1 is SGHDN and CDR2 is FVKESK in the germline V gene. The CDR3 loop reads CASSQYYEQYF. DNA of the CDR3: TGTGCCAGCAGCCAATATTACGAGCAGTACTTC.

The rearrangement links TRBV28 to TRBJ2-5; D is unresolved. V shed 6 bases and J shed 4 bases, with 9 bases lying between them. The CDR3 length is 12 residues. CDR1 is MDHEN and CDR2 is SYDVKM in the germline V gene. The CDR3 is CASSLLLETQYF. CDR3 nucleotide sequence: TGTGCCAGCAGCCTTCTCCTAGAGACCCAGTACTTC.

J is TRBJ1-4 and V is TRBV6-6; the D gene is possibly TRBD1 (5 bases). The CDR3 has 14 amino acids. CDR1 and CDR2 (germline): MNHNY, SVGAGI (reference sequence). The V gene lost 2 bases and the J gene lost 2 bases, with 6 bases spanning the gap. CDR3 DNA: TGTGCCAGCAGTTACGAGGGGACTAATGAAAAACTGTTTTTT. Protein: CASSYEGTNEKLFF.

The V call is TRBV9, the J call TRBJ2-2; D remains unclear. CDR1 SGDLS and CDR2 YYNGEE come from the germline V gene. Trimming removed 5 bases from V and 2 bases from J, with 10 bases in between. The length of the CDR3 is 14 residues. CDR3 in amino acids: CASRSRVNTGELFF. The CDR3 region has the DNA TGTGCCAGCAGAAGCCGGGTCAACACCGGGGAGCTGTTTTTT. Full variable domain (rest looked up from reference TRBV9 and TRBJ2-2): DSGVTQTPKHLITATGQRVTLRCSPRSGDLSVYWYQQSLDQGLQFLIQYYNGEERAKGNILERFSAQQFPDLHSELNLSSLELGDSALYFCASRSRVNTGELFFGEGSRLTVL.

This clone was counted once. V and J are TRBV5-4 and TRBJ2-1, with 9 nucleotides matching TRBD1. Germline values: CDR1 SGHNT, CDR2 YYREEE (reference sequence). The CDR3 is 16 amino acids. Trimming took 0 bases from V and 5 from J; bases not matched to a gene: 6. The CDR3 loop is CASSLDLGQGNNEQFF. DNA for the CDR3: TGTGCCAGCAGCTTGGATTTGGGACAGGGAAACAATGAGCAGTTCTTC. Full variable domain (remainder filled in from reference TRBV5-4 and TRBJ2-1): ETGVTQSPTHLIKTRGQQVTLRCSSQSGHNTVSWYQQALGQGPQFIFQYYREEENGRGNFPPRFSGLQFPNYSSELNVNALELDDSALYLCASSLDLGQGNNEQFFGPGTRLTVL.

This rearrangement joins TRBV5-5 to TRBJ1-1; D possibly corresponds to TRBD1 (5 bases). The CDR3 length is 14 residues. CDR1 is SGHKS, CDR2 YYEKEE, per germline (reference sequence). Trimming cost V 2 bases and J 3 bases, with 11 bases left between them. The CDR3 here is CASSFTGTDTEAFF. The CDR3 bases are TGTGCCAGCAGCTTTACAGGAACGGACACTGAAGCTTTCTTT.

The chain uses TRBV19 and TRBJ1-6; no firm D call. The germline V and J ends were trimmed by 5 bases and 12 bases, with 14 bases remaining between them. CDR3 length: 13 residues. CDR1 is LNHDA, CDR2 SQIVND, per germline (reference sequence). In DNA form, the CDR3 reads TGTGCCAGTAGTTTCACAGCCGTGAGACCCCTCCACTTT. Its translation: CASSFTAVRPLHF.

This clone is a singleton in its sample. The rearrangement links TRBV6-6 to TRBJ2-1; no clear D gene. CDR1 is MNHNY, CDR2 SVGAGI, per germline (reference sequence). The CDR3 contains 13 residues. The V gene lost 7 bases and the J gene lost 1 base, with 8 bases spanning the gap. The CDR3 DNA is TGTGCCAGCATGGCGACTTCCTACAATGAGCAGTTCTTC. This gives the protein CASMATSYNEQFF.

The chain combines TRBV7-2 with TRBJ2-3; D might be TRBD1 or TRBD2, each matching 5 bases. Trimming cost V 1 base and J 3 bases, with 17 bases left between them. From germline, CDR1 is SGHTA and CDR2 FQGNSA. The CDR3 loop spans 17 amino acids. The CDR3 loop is CASSLVGVGIATDTQYF. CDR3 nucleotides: TGTGCCAGCAGCTTAGTGGGGGTGGGAATAGCGACAGATACGCAGTATTTT.

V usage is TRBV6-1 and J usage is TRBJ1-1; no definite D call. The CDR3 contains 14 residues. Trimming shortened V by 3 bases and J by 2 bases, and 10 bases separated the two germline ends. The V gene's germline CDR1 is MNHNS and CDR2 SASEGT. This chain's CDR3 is CASSEPPGNTEAFF. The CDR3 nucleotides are TGTGCCAGCAGTGAGCCGCCAGGTAACACTGAAGCTTTCTTT.

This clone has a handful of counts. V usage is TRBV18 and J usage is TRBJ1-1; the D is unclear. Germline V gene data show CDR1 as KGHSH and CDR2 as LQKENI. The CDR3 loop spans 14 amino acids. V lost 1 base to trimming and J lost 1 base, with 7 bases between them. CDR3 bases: TGTGCCAGCTCACCACTGGCCGAGAACACTGAAGCTTTCTTT. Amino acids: CASSPLAENTEAFF.

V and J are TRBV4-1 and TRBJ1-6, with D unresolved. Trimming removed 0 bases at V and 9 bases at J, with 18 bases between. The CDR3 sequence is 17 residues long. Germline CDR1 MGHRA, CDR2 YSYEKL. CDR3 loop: CASSQDWSEDWGSPLHF. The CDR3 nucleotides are TGCGCCAGCAGCCAAGATTGGTCAGAGGATTGGGGTTCACCCCTCCACTTT.

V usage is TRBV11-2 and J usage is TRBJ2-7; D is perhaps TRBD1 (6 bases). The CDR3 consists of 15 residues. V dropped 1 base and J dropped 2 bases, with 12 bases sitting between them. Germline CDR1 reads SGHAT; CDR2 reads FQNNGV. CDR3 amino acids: CASSLGAGAAYEQYF. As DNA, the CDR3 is TGTGCCAGCAGCTTAGGGGCAGGGGCAGCCTACGAGCAGTACTTC. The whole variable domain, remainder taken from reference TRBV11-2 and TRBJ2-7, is EAGVAQSPRYKIIEKRQSVAFWCNPISGHATLYWYQQILGQGPKLLIQFQNNGVVDDSQLPKDRFSAERLKGVDSTLKIQPAKLEDSAVYLCASSLGAGAAYEQYFGPGTRLTVT.